This TCR beta chain was sequenced during a study of Ad26.COV2.S vaccination and SARS-CoV-2 variants. Study background: Ad26.COV2.S was injected intramuscularly once or twice, 56 days apart.

Concerning this clone itself: One end of the junction does not line up with germline, which may come from a read error.

Sequencing was performed with immunoSEQ multiplex PCR; in TCRdb, only in-frame clones are kept and a portion is missing. In the table there are roughly 300,000 clones, about 89% of which are singletons. Stated treatment: around 19 received Ad26.COV2.S at low or high dose, single or two shots; 5 received placebo; per-sample allocation not given. Day 63 after the first injection of vaccine or placebo was the sampling time. An Ad26 vector expressing Wuhan-strain SARS-CoV-2 spike served as the vaccine. The CDR3 extends over 15 amino acids. The germline gives CDR1 SGHTA, CDR2 FQGNSA. The sequence was obtained from a person aged 18-60 years who received the Ad26.COV2.S COVID-19 vaccine or a placebo. The chain is built from TRBV7-2 and TRBJ1-2, with D perhaps TRBD1 (6 bases). The sample in question was peripheral blood, obtained in a trial of Ad26.COV2.S vaccine versus placebo. CDR3 bases: TGTGCCAGCAGCTCCCCCGGGTGGACAGACTATGGTTACACCTTC. Translated: CASSSPGWTDYGYTF.